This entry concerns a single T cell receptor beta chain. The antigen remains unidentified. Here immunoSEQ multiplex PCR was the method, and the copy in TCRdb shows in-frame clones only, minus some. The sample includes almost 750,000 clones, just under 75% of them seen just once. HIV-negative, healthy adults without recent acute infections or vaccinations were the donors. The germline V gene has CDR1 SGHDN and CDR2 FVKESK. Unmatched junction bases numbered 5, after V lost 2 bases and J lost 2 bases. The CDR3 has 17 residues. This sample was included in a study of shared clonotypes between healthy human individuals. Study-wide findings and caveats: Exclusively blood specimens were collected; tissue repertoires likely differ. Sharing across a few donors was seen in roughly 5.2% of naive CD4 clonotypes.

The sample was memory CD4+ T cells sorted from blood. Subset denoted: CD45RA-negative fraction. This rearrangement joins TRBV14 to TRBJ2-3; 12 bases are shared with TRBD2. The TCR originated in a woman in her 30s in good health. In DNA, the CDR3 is TGTGCCAGCAGCCAACGGACTAGCGGGGTTTTCACAGATACGCAGTATTTT. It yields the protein CASSQRTSGVFTDTQYF.